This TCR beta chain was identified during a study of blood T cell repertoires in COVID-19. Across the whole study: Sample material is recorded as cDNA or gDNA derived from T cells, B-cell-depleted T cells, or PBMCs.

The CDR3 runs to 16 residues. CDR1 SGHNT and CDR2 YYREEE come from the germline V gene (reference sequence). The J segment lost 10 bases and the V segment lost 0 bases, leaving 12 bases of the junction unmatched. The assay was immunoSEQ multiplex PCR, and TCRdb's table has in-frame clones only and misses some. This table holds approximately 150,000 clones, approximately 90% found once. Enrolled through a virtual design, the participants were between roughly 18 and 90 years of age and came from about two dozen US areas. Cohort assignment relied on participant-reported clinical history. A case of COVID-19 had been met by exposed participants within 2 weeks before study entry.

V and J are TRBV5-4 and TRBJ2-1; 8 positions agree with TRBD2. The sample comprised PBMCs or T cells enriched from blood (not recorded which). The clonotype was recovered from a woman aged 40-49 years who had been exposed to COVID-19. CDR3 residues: CASSLGLAGTGKEQFF. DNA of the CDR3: TGTGCCAGCAGCTTGGGGCTAGCGGGTACAGGAAAGGAGCAGTTCTTC.